This T cell receptor beta chain is from a study of breast tumors, draining lymph nodes, adjacent tissues. Germline CDR1 is KGHDR and CDR2 is SFDVKD. Trimming removed 1 base at V and 6 bases at J, with 3 bases between. The CDR3 length is 12 residues. Using its own MiXCR run on the multiplex PCR reads, TCRdb lists one record per CDR3 protein. Among about 14,000 distinct CDR3 sequences listed, 62% were seen once. The sequenced material came from tumor-adjacent breast tissue. The sequence came from a female donor with breast cancer. Some clones in this sample may be carry-over from other donors' samples. The chain is built from TRBV24-1 and TRBJ2-1; no firm D call. CDR3 residues: CATSDFVNEQFF. CDR3 DNA: TGTGCCACCAGTGATTTCGTCAATGAGCAGTTCTTC.